One and the same sample provided the 16 T cell receptor beta chains below, sequenced in a study of blood T cell repertoires in COVID-19. This table comes from immunoSEQ multiplex PCR, and its TCRdb copy is limited to in-frame clones, with some not included. Of some 230,000 clones listed, about 80% are singletons. Specimen: peripheral blood. Every receptor here comes from a woman between 50 and 59 years old with acute or convalescent COVID-19.

J is TRBJ2-7 and V is TRBV7-8, with 8 bases identical to TRBD2. This CDR3 is 14 amino acids long. Per germline, CDR1 SGHVS and CDR2 FQNEAQ. With V trimmed by 5 bases and J by 6 bases, 9 bases remained unmatched. Here the CDR3 reads CASSPTPGGFEQYF. Here the CDR3 DNA reads TGTGCCAGCAGCCCAACACCGGGGGGGTTCGAGCAGTACTTC. Full variable domain (rest looked up from reference TRBV7-8 and TRBJ2-7): GAGVSQSPRYKVAKRGQDVALRCDPISGHVSLFWYQQALGQGPEFLTYFQNEAQLDKSGLPSDRFFAERPEGSVSTLKIQRTQQEDSAVYLCASSPTPGGFEQYFGPGTRLTVT.

This clone was counted a few times. The genes are TRBV19 and TRBJ1-1; D unclear. The CDR3 loop spans 14 amino acids. Between the trimmed V and J ends, which lost 4 bases and 5 bases, there was a span of 14 bases. Looked up from germline, CDR1 is LNHDA and CDR2 is SQIVND (reference sequence). CDR3 sequence reads: CASSRAGLGTEAFF. The CDR3 DNA reads as TGTGCCAGTAGTAGGGCAGGACTCGGGACTGAAGCTTTCTTT.

V is TRBV19 and J is TRBJ2-7; D possibly corresponds to TRBD2 (6 bases). The CDR3 is 14 residues long. The ends were cut back, 4 bases at V and 0 bases at J, with 10 bases in the middle. The germline CDR1 and CDR2 sequences are LNHDA and SQIVND (reference sequence). This CDR3 is CASSRLADSYEQYF. As DNA, the CDR3 is TGTGCCAGTAGTAGATTAGCGGACTCCTACGAGCAGTACTTC.

The V gene is TRBV7-9, the J gene TRBJ2-3; TRBD1 might be the D (5 bases). This CDR3 spans 15 amino acids. Germline V gives CDR1 SEHNR, CDR2 FQNEAQ (reference sequence). V lost 1 base to trimming and J lost 4 bases, with 12 bases between them. The CDR3 region has the DNA TGTGCCAGCAGCTTAGGTGTAGGGGTGGCAGATACGCAGTATTTT. Protein product: CASSLGVGVADTQYF.

This sequence joins TRBV7-2 and TRBJ1-6; unclear D gene. Trimming took 2 bases from V and 10 from J, leaving 15 bases between them. Germline V gives CDR1 SGHTA, CDR2 FQGNSA. CDR3 length: 15 amino acids. CDR3 sequence (DNA): TGTGCCAGCAGCTTACAGTCCCGGACGGGGTCACCCCTCCACTTT. Its translation is CASSLQSRTGSPLHF.

This chain connects TRBV18 to TRBJ1-1; tentative D call: TRBD1 (5 bases). The V end was cut by 2 bases, the J end by 0 bases, with 7 bases between. The CDR3 sequence is 14 residues long. CDR1 is KGHSH and CDR2 is LQKENI in the germline V gene. The CDR3: CASSPDSLNTEAFF. The DNA for the CDR3 is TGTGCCAGCTCACCAGACAGCCTGAACACTGAAGCTTTCTTT. The full variable domain, in which reference TRBV18 and TRBJ1-1 provide the parts outside the CDR3, is NAGVMQNPRHLVRRRGQEARLRCSPMKGHSHVYWYRQLPEEGLKFMVYLQKENIIDESGMPKERFSAEFPKEGPSILRIQQVVRGDSAAYFCASSPDSLNTEAFFGQGTRLTVV.

V usage is TRBV7-3 and J usage is TRBJ1-3, with a tentative D call TRBD1 (6 bases). V was cut by 5 bases and J by 0 bases, with 23 bases left in between. Germline loops: CDR1 SGHTA, CDR2 FQGTGA. The CDR3 runs to 19 residues. The chain's CDR3 is CASSDQPTGPWSSGNTIYF. CDR3 in DNA: TGTGCCAGCAGCGACCAACCGACAGGACCGTGGAGCTCTGGAAACACCATATATTTT.

This chain uses TRBV30 with TRBJ2-7, with a tentative D call TRBD2 (7 bases). The V gene's germline CDR1 is GTSNPN and CDR2 SVGIG (reference sequence). The CDR3 has 16 residues. V shed 4 bases and J shed 3 bases, with 22 bases lying between them. DNA for the CDR3: TGTGCCTGGAAGGGAGCCTCGGGGGGCGCTCTCTACGAGCAGTACTTC. Its protein product is CAWKGASGGALYEQYF.

The chain uses TRBV19 and TRBJ2-1; 13 nucleotides agree with TRBD2. The CDR3 sequence is 19 residues long. Trimming cost V 5 bases and J 0 bases; bases outside gene matches: 10. Per germline, CDR1 LNHDA and CDR2 SQIVND (reference sequence). CDR3 region: CASSPKTSGRLSSYNEQFF. DNA for the CDR3: TGTGCCAGTAGTCCGAAGACTAGCGGGAGGCTGAGCTCCTACAATGAGCAGTTCTTC.

The chain carries TRBV28 and TRBJ1-2; no firm D call. The CDR3 consists of 14 residues. In germline, CDR1 is MDHEN, CDR2 SYDVKM. Trimming took 10 bases from V and 5 from J, leaving 20 bases between them. Here the CDR3 reads CATSSGLTSYGYTF. CDR3 sequence (DNA): TGTGCCACCTCATCTGGGCTCACTTCGTATGGCTACACCTTC.

The chain carries TRBV5-4 and TRBJ2-4, with 8 bases aligning to TRBD1. Germline V CDR1 and CDR2: SGHNT, YYREEE (reference sequence). This CDR3 is built from 14 residues. Trimming cost V 3 bases and J 7 bases; bases outside gene matches: 6. The CDR3 bases are TGTGCCAGCAGCTCGAGAGACAGGGGCAACATTCAGTACTTC. Translating gives CASSSRDRGNIQYF.

V usage is TRBV3-1 (or the pseudogene TRBV3-2) and J usage is TRBJ1-6, with 7 bases fitting TRBD1. V was pared by 4 bases and J by 6 bases, with 6 bases of the junction left unmatched. The CDR3 length is 15 residues. Germline assignment: CDR1 LGHDT and CDR2 YNNKEL (reference sequence). The CDR3 bases are TGTGCCAGCAGCCCCATGCACAGGGGTAATTCACCCCTCCACTTT. Protein sequence: CASSPMHRGNSPLHF.

This chain joins TRBV3-1 (or the pseudogene TRBV3-2) and TRBJ2-7; D gene uncertain. V lost 3 bases, J lost 0 bases, and 9 bases lay in between. CDR1 LGHDT and CDR2 YNNKEL come from the germline V gene (reference sequence). The CDR3 extends over 14 amino acids. CDR3 protein: CASSQQLSSYEQYF. CDR3 nucleotide sequence: TGTGCCAGCAGCCAGCAACTTAGCTCCTACGAGCAGTACTTC.

This clone has more than one count but fewer than ten. This chain links TRBV3-1 (or the pseudogene TRBV3-2) with TRBJ2-1; D call uncertain. Germline assignment: CDR1 LGHDT and CDR2 YNNKEL (reference sequence). Trimming shortened V by 4 bases and J by 8 bases, and 9 bases separated the two germline ends. CDR3 length: 12 amino acids. The DNA for the CDR3 is TGTGCCAGCAGCCCTCAGTCCGATGAGCAGTTCTTC. This gives the protein CASSPQSDEQFF.

This chain uses TRBV28 with TRBJ2-7; 8 nucleotides agree with TRBD1. Looked up from germline, CDR1 is MDHEN and CDR2 is SYDVKM. Trimming took 5 bases from V and 5 from J; bases not matched to a gene: 5. The CDR3 length is 13 residues. CDR3 region: CASSDRGRDEQYF. CDR3 bases: TGTGCCAGCAGTGACAGGGGTCGCGACGAGCAGTACTTC.

V is TRBV28 and J is TRBJ1-1, with D unclear. There are 13 residues in the CDR3. The germline V gene encodes CDR1 MDHEN and CDR2 SYDVKM. Deletions cut 8 bases from V and 4 bases from J, with 14 bases between. The DNA for the CDR3 is TGTGCCAGCGGACGCTGGGAGGGCACTGAAGCTTTCTTT. Translated: CASGRWEGTEAFF.